This T cell receptor beta chain was retrieved from a study of T-cell memory formation after mild COVID-19. Study at large: In these data, TCR clusters were largely donor specific.

A remark on this clonotype: Antigen unknown.

Study-wide results and limits: The CD4+ clones that contracted clustered mainly within CM and EM, and the CD8+ clones concentrated in EMRA.

Germline-derived CDR1 and CDR2 are LGHNA and YSLEER. This CDR3 contains 15 residues. V lost 0 bases and J 7 bases, leaving 15 bases between the germline ends. One entry per CDR3 protein, called by TCRdb with MiXCR from the 5' RACE reads. The table includes more than 150,000 distinct CDR3 sequences, 15% to 20% detected once. Sequencing was performed on PBMCs or a T cell subset sorted from them (not recorded which). The receptor was derived from a man between 18 and 35 years old who had mild COVID-19 (a few samples of this study predate the infection). Cell type and time point are not known. The chain links TRBV4-3 to TRBJ1-1, with D unclear. The CDR3 DNA reads as TGCGCCAGCAGCCAAGAGGCGAGGGTCCTTAGTGAAGCTTTCTTT. Amino acids: CASSQEARVLSEAFF.